What follows describes a single T cell receptor beta chain. The antigen is not known. CDR1 and CDR2 from the germline V gene are MNHEY and SMNVEV (reference sequence). The CDR3 contains 13 residues. After removal of 7 bases from V and 9 bases from J, the junction contained 6 bases not matched to a gene. These data are taken from a study of Graves' ophthalmopathy and Graves' hyperthyroidism. Overall study findings and caveats: Distinction of ophthalmopathy from stable hyperthyroidism by a 13-signature model reached roughly 85% sensitivity and 70% to 83% specificity.

Researchers took RNA transcripts and amplified TCR beta CDR3 regions from them. First-round RT-PCR used HTBI primers; second-round multiplex PCR followed. TCRdb independently ran MiXCR on the multiplex PCR reads; one entry per CDR3 protein. The profile shows 650,000 to 800,000 distinct CDR3 sequences, roughly 39% of them singletons. The chain is built from TRBV27 and TRBJ1-6; 7 nucleotides agree with TRBD1. The specimen was peripheral blood. This sequence was found in an adult man with Graves' ophthalmopathy. The DNA for the CDR3 is TGTGCCAGCACCAGGGGGTTTGGTTCACCCCTCCACTTT. Its protein product is CASTRGFGSPLHF.